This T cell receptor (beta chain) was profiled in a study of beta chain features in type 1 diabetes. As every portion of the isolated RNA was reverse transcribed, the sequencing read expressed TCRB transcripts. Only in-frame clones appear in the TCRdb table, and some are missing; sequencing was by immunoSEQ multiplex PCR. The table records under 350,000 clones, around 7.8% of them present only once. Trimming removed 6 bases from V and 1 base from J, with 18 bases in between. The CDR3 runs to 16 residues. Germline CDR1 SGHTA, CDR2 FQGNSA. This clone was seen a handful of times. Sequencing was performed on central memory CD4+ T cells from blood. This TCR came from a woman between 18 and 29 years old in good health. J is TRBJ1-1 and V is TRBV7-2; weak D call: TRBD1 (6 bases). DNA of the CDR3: TGTGCCAGCAGGCGGACAGTTGAACCGGGGAACACTGAAGCTTTCTTT. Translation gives CASRRTVEPGNTEAFF. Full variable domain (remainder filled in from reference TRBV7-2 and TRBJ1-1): GAGVSQSPSNKVTEKGKDVELRCDPISGHTALYWYRQSLGQGLEFLIYFQGNSAPDKSGLPSDRFSAERTGGSVSTLTIQRTQQEDSAVYLCASRRTVEPGNTEAFFGQGTRLTVV.